This T cell receptor (beta chain) was sequenced for a study of blood T cell repertoires in COVID-19. About the research overall: Spain, Italy and the United States supplied samples that represented acute and convalescent COVID-19. The cDNA or gDNA used as material had been derived from T cells, B-cell-depleted T cells, or PBMCs.

How the authors handled the data: Using reference gene primer amplification, nucleated cell counts were estimated. The assay was immunoSEQ multiplex PCR, and TCRdb's table has in-frame clones only and misses some. That table supplies the V and J calls and clone size; D and trimming were determined from the DNA. The sample holds tens of thousands of clones, approximately 80% seen once. Germline CDR1 is SNHLY and CDR2 is FYNNEI. Trimming removed 3 bases from V and 0 bases from J, with 9 bases in between. The CDR3 runs 15 residues. This TCR was sampled from a woman aged 70-85 years with acute or convalescent COVID-19. The sample consisted of peripheral blood. The rearrangement links TRBV2 to TRBJ1-5, with D perhaps matching TRBD1 (6 bases). CDR3 residues: CASSESRGSNQPQHF. CDR3 DNA sequence: TGTGCCAGCAGTGAGTCCAGGGGTAGCAATCAGCCCCAGCATTTT.